The 11 T cell receptor beta chains below all came from one sample that was sequenced in a study of cytomegalovirus exposure and HLA in healthy donors. The method was immunoSEQ multiplex PCR; TCRdb's version includes in-frame clones alone and lacks a portion of them. Among under 250,000 clones listed, under 95% were seen once. The sequenced sample was PBMCs. These TCRs come from a woman under 30 in good health and CMV-seronegative.

V gene TRBV4-1 combines with J gene TRBJ2-3; TRBD1 is a possible D gene (7 bases). This CDR3 is 18 amino acids long. V lost 4 bases to trimming and J lost 0 bases, with 20 bases between them. Germline CDR1 is MGHRA and CDR2 is YSYEKL. CDR3 region: CASSPSGRGEPSTDTQYF. Here the CDR3 DNA reads TGCGCCAGCAGCCCCTCGGGCAGGGGGGAACCTAGCACAGATACGCAGTATTTT.

The rearrangement joins TRBV6-5 to TRBJ1-1, with TRBD1 matching over 8 bases. The CDR3 has 15 amino acids. V dropped 4 bases and J dropped 0; count of bases not matched to a gene: 4. The V gene's germline CDR1 is MNHEY and CDR2 SVGAGI. CDR3: CASSSGGRVNTEAFF. The CDR3 DNA sequence: TGTGCCAGCAGTTCAGGGGGCAGGGTGAACACTGAAGCTTTCTTT.

This chain joins TRBV6-5 and TRBJ1-1, with a tentative D call TRBD1 (6 bases). The germline V and J ends were trimmed by 5 bases and 1 base, with 11 bases remaining between them. CDR1 MNHEY and CDR2 SVGAGI come from the germline V gene. This CDR3 region has 14 residues. The CDR3 sequence is CASSRTAKNTEAFF. The CDR3 nucleotides read TGTGCCAGCAGTCGGACAGCGAAGAACACTGAAGCTTTCTTT.

CDR3 protein: CASTGGADNQPQHF. The CDR3 nucleotides read TGTGCCAGCACCGGGGGGGCGGACAATCAGCCCCAGCATTTT. The V call is TRBV28, the J call TRBJ1-5; tentative D call: TRBD1 (6 bases). Germline V lookup: CDR1 MDHEN, CDR2 SYDVKM. The CDR3 contains 14 residues. Deletions cut 7 bases from V and 3 bases from J, with 13 bases between.

The chain is built from TRBV15 and TRBJ2-7, with 9 bases matching TRBD1. CDR3 length: 16 amino acids. From germline, CDR1 is LNHNV and CDR2 YYDKDF (reference sequence). The J segment lost 2 bases and the V segment lost 3 bases, leaving 8 bases of the junction unmatched. This chain's CDR3 is CATSRAGDRETYEQYF. The CDR3 nucleotides are TGTGCCACCAGCAGGGCCGGGGACAGGGAAACCTACGAGCAGTACTTC.

This clone was seen only a few times. The chain employs TRBV28 and TRBJ1-5; 7 positions match TRBD1. The trim removed 6 bases at V and 2 bases at J, leaving 4 bases unmatched. CDR3 length: 14 residues. The germline CDR1 and CDR2 sequences are MDHEN and SYDVKM. The CDR3 region is CASSRTGGNQPQHF. The DNA for the CDR3 is TGTGCCAGCAGCCGTACAGGGGGCAATCAGCCCCAGCATTTT.

The chain recombines TRBV6-1 with TRBJ2-1; D gene uncertain. Germline-derived CDR1 and CDR2 are MNHNS and SASEGT. The CDR3 length is 14 residues. V was trimmed by 3 bases and J by 6 bases, leaving 12 bases between them. CDR3 amino acids: CASSEVRATNEQFF. CDR3 nucleotides: TGTGCCAGCAGTGAGGTAAGAGCGACCAATGAGCAGTTCTTC.

This chain joins TRBV19 and TRBJ1-1; the match to TRBD1 covers 7 bases. The V gene's germline CDR1 is LNHDA and CDR2 SQIVND (reference sequence). CDR3 length: 18 residues. V was pared by 8 bases and J by 1 base, with 19 bases of the junction left unmatched. CDR3 sequence (DNA): TGTGCCAGTTACCCCACGAGGGCACAGGGGAGATGGAACACTGAAGCTTTCTTT. This sequence encodes CASYPTRAQGRWNTEAFF.

This clone was seen a single time. This chain connects TRBV28 to TRBJ2-2; no clear D gene. This CDR3 region has 15 residues. The germline V gene has CDR1 MDHEN and CDR2 SYDVKM. With 1 base removed from V and 7 bases from J, the gap between germline ends came to 13 bases. CDR3 nucleotide sequence: TGTGCCAGCAGTTTATCACTTCGCGGTAACGGGGAGCTGTTTTTT. It is translated as CASSLSLRGNGELFF.

This clone was recorded once. CDR3: CASSVDSYNEQFF. CDR3 bases: TGTGCCAGCAGTGTGGACTCGTACAATGAGCAGTTCTTC. This chain connects TRBV6-1 to TRBJ2-1; a weak D match, TRBD2 (5 bases). This CDR3 is 13 amino acids long. CDR1 is MNHNS and CDR2 is SASEGT in the germline V gene. The ends were cut back, 4 bases at V and 4 bases at J, with 8 bases in the middle.

The chain has TRBV5-8 and TRBJ2-1; TRBD1 agrees at 10 bases. J gave up 8 bases and V 5 bases, and 10 bases lay outside the gene matches. The length of the CDR3 is 15 residues. Germline V gene data show CDR1 as SGHTS and CDR2 as YDEGEE. The CDR3 DNA sequence: TGTGCCAGCAGGTACCGACAGGGGGCCAAGGATGAGCAGTTCTTC. Protein sequence: CASRYRQGAKDEQFF.